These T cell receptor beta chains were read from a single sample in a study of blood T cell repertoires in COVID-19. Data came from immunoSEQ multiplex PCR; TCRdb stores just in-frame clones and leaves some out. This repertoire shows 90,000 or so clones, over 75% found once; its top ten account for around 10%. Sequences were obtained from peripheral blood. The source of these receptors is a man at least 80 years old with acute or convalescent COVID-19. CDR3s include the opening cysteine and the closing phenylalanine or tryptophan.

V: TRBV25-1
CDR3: CASSEYSGQGTREQYF

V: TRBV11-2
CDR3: CASSSRTGVGEKLFF

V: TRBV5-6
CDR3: CASSLLGATGLEETQYF

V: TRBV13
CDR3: CASSLVFASGGQGPHTQYF

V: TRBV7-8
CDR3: CASSPHLGAAEGFAEAFF

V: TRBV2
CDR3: CASSPRAGGADTQYF

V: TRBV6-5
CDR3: CASRNREMNTEAFF

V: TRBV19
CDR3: CASSIKRAFVKNEQFF

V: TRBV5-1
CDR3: CASSLTGTDDEKLFF

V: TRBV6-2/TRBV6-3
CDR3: CASSYSIESGRAHEQYF

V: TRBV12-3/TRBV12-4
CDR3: CASTFINEQFF

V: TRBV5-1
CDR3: CASATGNTRPGSSYNEQFF

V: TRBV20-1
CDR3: CIYRGRDGYTF

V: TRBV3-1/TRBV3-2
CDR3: CASSPDRVSGNTIYF

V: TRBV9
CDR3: CASSLWTANTEAFF

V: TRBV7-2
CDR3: CASSLARGRNEQFF

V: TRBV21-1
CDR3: CASSKTDTGTSGNTIYF

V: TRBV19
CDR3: CASTQPGGTANTGELFF

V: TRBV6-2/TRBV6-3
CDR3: CASSYYRTSGMPDTQYF

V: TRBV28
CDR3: CASQHGGGNTIYF

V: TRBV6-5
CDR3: CASSSLATQETQYF

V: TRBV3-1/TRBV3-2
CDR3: CASSHPLGGANYGYTF

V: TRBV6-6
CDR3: CASSYSAGEAFF

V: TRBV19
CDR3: CATAQGYSNQPQHF

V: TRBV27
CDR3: CASRLDRIVSYNSPLHF

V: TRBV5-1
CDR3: CASSLLGDQGAGEKLFF

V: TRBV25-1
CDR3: CASSARQGYGYTF

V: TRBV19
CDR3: CASRIPGAGANVLTF

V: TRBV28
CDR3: CASSPPPRVRSNQPQHF

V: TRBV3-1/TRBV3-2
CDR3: CASSQHGSYNEQFF

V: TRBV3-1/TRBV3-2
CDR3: CASRRGGAADTQYF

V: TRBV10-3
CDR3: CAISGTGVRNQPQHF

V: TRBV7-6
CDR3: CASSARLAGGEETQYF

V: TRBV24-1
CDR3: CATSGGQGDYGYTF

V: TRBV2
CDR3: CASSLTGLANYGYTF

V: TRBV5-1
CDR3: CASSLAAGQKNIQYF

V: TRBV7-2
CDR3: CASSKVPGGRYYNEQFF

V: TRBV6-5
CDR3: CASRPDRVGNQPQHF

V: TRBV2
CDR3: CASSLGAERYGYTF

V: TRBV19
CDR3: CASSRGRSNQPQHF

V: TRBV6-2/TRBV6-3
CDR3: CASSTRDRGDTEAFF

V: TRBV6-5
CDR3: CASSYGQGVGYTF

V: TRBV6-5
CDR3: CASSLGSGQETQYF

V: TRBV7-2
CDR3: CASSSGPNTEAFF

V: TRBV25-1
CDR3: CASSGIGGAETQYF

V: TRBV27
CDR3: CASSFSVNTEAFF

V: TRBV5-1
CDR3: CASSGRLAGQETQYF

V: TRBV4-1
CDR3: CASSQVETPNYGYTF

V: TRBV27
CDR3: CASSGQGGNQPQHF

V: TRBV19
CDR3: CASSIGRGYEQYF

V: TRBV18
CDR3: CASSPRRGIDEQYF

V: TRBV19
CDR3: CASSKAGVNTEAFF

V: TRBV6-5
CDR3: CASSYRSEAFF

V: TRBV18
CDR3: CASSPVGYSQSPDGYTF

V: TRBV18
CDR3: CASSPPSGGPTYGYTF

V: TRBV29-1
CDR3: CSVSSGSQADTQYF

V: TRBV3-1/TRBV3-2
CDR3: CASSPGGYEQYF

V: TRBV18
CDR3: CASSNLGTGTEEQYF